These T cell receptor beta chains were read from a single sample in a study of technical replicates of blood from a few donors. Here immunoSEQ multiplex PCR was the method, and the copy in TCRdb shows in-frame clones only, minus some. The data contain 84,000 or so clones, roughly 94% of them singletons. The sequencing sample was made of T cells isolated from PBMCs. These receptor sequences come from a human donor in good health. The CDR3 runs from the conserved cysteine through the conserved F or W. The order of the fields is clone size, CDR3 length, J gene, V gene, D gene, CDR3 DNA, CDR3 protein. A D gene is named only where the DNA matches it firmly. Size values are once, few and many counts, or a class for expanded clones, and some rows have none.

- | 15 | TRBJ1-5 | TRBV28 | TRBD1 | TGTGCCAGCAGTCGACAGGGTTTTCGGAATCAGCCCCAGCATTTT | CASSRQGFRNQPQHF
- | 12 | TRBJ1-5 | TRBV30 | - | TGTGCCTGGAGTTATAGCAATCAGCCCCAGCATTTT | CAWSYSNQPQHF
once | 18 | TRBJ2-2 | TRBV9 | - | TGTGCCAGCAGCGTAGATCGAGAGGCAGGGGGGTACACCGGGGAGCTGTTTTTT | CASSVDREAGGYTGELFF
once | 14 | TRBJ2-5 | TRBV9 | - | TGTGCCAGCAGCGCGTGGACAGATCAAGAGACCCAGTACTTC | CASSAWTDQETQYF
- | 17 | TRBJ2-2 | TRBV5-1 | - | TGCGCCAGCAGCTTTAGCGGAAACGCTGAGGACACCGGGGAGCTGTTTTTT | CASSFSGNAEDTGELFF
- | 10 | TRBJ2-7 | TRBV11-3 | - | TGTGCCAGCAGCGGGGGGGAGCAGTACTTC | CASSGGEQYF
- | 16 | TRBJ1-1 | TRBV28 | TRBD1 | TGTGCCAGCAGTTTAACCCCCCGTTTAACAGGGGCTGAAGCTTTCTTT | CASSLTPRLTGAEAFF
- | 15 | TRBJ1-2 | TRBV5-6 | TRBD1 | TGTGCCAGCAGCTTGGTGGACAGGGAGTTATCCGGCTACACCTTC | CASSLVDRELSGYTF
- | 14 | TRBJ1-2 | TRBV9 | TRBD1 | TGTGCCAGCAGCGTAGGGACAGGGGTTTTTGGCTACACCTTC | CASSVGTGVFGYTF
- | 15 | TRBJ2-2 | TRBV7-7 | - | TGTGCTAGCAGCTGGGGAACAGGATTAGCCGGGGAGCTGTTTTTT | CASSWGTGLAGELFF
- | 16 | TRBJ1-3 | TRBV5-1 | - | TGCGCCAGCAGCTTGGCCGGGGGAAGGTATGGAAACACCATATATTTT | CASSLAGGRYGNTIYF
- | 15 | TRBJ1-4 | TRBV5-4 | - | TGTGCCAGCAGCTTGGCAAATGGGCTTAATGAAAAACTGTTTTTT | CASSLANGLNEKLFF
- | 13 | TRBJ2-7 | TRBV27 | - | TGTGCCAGCAGTTTCACAGGAGCCTACGAGCAGTACTTC | CASSFTGAYEQYF
- | 14 | TRBJ1-5 | TRBV6-4 | TRBD1 | TGTGCCAGCATGGGACAGAAGAGCAATCAGCCCCAGCATTTT | CASMGQKSNQPQHF
- | 14 | TRBJ1-2 | TRBV7-9 | - | TGTGCCAGCAGCTTAGCCGACAGGCTTTATGGCTACACCTTC | CASSLADRLYGYTF
- | 14 | TRBJ1-3 | TRBV15 | - | TGTGCCACCAGTACCCGCGGGGGAGGAAACACCATATATTTT | CATSTRGGGNTIYF
- | 16 | TRBJ1-1 | TRBV6-4 | TRBD1 | TGTGCCAGCAGGGGGGGGAAGACAGGGGGTAGCACTGAAGCTTTCTTT | CASRGGKTGGSTEAFF
- | 13 | TRBJ2-1 | TRBV2 | - | TGTGCCAGCAGGACGGACAGACACAATGAGCAGTTCTTC | CASRTDRHNEQFF
- | 15 | TRBJ2-1 | TRBV5-1 | TRBD1 | TGCGCCAGCAGCTGGGCCGGGACAGGGGGAGGTGAGCAGTTCTTC | CASSWAGTGGGEQFF
once | 14 | TRBJ1-4 | TRBV4-2 | TRBD1 | TGTGCCAGCAGTGAAGGGGGCGGAGGTGAAAAACTGTTTTTT | CASSEGGGGEKLFF
- | 17 | TRBJ2-7 | TRBV11-2 | TRBD2 | TGTGCCAGCAGCTTAGCGACTAGCGGGAGCGGTATGAGCGAGCAGTACTTC | CASSLATSGSGMSEQYF
- | 13 | TRBJ1-2 | TRBV4-1 | - | TGCGCCAGCAGCCAAGTCCTCCCCCAGGGCTACACCTTC | CASSQVLPQGYTF
- | 16 | TRBJ1-1 | TRBV7-9 | TRBD1 | TGTGCCAGCAGCCGGGACAACAGGGGTCTGAACACTGAAGCTTTCTTT | CASSRDNRGLNTEAFF
- | 12 | TRBJ2-3 | TRBV18 | - | TGTGCCAGCTCACCTCCTCGGGATACGCAGTATTTT | CASSPPRDTQYF
- | 18 | TRBJ1-4 | TRBV7-9 | TRBD1 | TGTGCCAGCAGCTTATTGGGGACAGGGGTTGCAACTAATGAAAAACTGTTTTTT | CASSLLGTGVATNEKLFF
- | 17 | TRBJ2-5 | TRBV5-1 | TRBD2 | TGCGCCAGCAGCTTGGCCGGACTAGCGGGCACTCAAGAGACCCAGTACTTC | CASSLAGLAGTQETQYF
- | 13 | TRBJ1-2 | TRBV6-5 | TRBD1 | TGTGCCAGCAGTTACTCGACAGGGCAAGGCTACACCTTC | CASSYSTGQGYTF
- | 13 | TRBJ2-7 | TRBV6-5 | - | TGTGCCAGCAGTACCCCCGAGGGGGTCAGGGAGTACTTC | CASSTPEGVREYF
- | 16 | TRBJ2-1 | TRBV4-1 | - | TGCGCCAGCAGCCAAGAAGTTGCGGGATTCTACAATGAGCAGTTCTTC | CASSQEVAGFYNEQFF
- | 14 | TRBJ1-1 | TRBV7-9 | TRBD1 | TGTGCCAGCAGCCGCAGACAGGGGGACACTGAAGCTTTCTTT | CASSRRQGDTEAFF
- | 15 | TRBJ2-7 | TRBV19 | TRBD1 | TGTGCCAGTAGTCTGGGACAGGGAAGTAATCGCGAGCAGTACTTC | CASSLGQGSNREQYF
- | 16 | TRBJ2-1 | TRBV7-9 | TRBD1 | TGTGCCAGCAGCTTAAGTCGGACAGGCGGCTACAATGAGCAGTTCTTC | CASSLSRTGGYNEQFF
- | 17 | TRBJ2-2 | TRBV9 | TRBD2 | TGTGCCAGCAGCGGAGGGACTAGCGGGAGAGGCACCGGGGAGCTGTTTTTT | CASSGGTSGRGTGELFF
- | 13 | TRBJ1-2 | TRBV27 | TRBD1 | TGTGCCAGCAGTCTCCGGGACAGTTGGGGCTACACCTTC | CASSLRDSWGYTF
- | 13 | TRBJ2-7 | TRBV7-9 | - | TGTGCCAGCAGCTCCAGCGGACGTTACGAGCAGTACTTC | CASSSSGRYEQYF
- | 15 | TRBJ2-1 | TRBV27 | TRBD1 | TGTGCCAGCAGTCCCCCGGACAGGGCCGGCAATGAGCAGTTCTTC | CASSPPDRAGNEQFF
- | 15 | TRBJ2-7 | TRBV7-6 | TRBD1 | TGTGCCAGCAGCCTGGGGGGACAGGGGGCTAGGAAGCAGTACTTC | CASSLGGQGARKQYF
- | 13 | TRBJ2-1 | TRBV10-1 | TRBD1 | TGCGCCAGCAGCAGGACAGGGGGCCATGAGCAGTTCTTC | CASSRTGGHEQFF
- | 15 | TRBJ1-4 | TRBV7-8 | - | TGTGCCAGCAGCTTTCGCAGGGTAACTAATGAAAAACTGTTTTTT | CASSFRRVTNEKLFF
- | 13 | TRBJ1-1 | TRBV29-1 | - | TGCAGCGCCACCTCGGCGGGGAACACTGAAGCTTTCTTT | CSATSAGNTEAFF
- | 14 | TRBJ2-5 | TRBV10-3 | TRBD1 | TGTGCCATCAGTGACGGGACAGGGGCAGAGACCCAGTACTTC | CAISDGTGAETQYF
- | 16 | TRBJ2-5 | TRBV7-9 | TRBD1 | TGTGCCAGCAGCTTCCCGGGACAGGGGTACCAAGAGACCCAGTACTTC | CASSFPGQGYQETQYF
- | 14 | TRBJ2-3 | TRBV30 | TRBD1 | TGTGCCTGGGGAGAGGGGGCCCGCACAGATACGCAGTATTTT | CAWGEGARTDTQYF
once | 15 | TRBJ1-5 | TRBV7-2 | - | TGTGCCAGCAGCTTAACAGGGACTAGCAATCAGCCCCAGCATTTT | CASSLTGTSNQPQHF
- | 15 | TRBJ1-2 | TRBV7-2 | TRBD1 | TGTGCCAGCAGCTTAGGGACAGGGTCAAGTTATGGCTACACCTTC | CASSLGTGSSYGYTF
- | 15 | TRBJ2-5 | TRBV2 | TRBD1 | TGTGCCAGCAGTGACTCTTTGGACAGGCGAGGGACCCAGTACTTC | CASSDSLDRRGTQYF
- | 14 | TRBJ2-6 | TRBV30 | - | TGTGCCTGGAGCTACAGGTTAGGGGCCAACGTCCTGACTTTC | CAWSYRLGANVLTF
- | 13 | TRBJ1-2 | TRBV2 | TRBD1 | TGTGCCCAAGACAGGGGGCGTGACTATGGCTACACCTTC | CAQDRGRDYGYTF
- | 14 | TRBJ1-1 | TRBV5-1 | - | TGCGCCAGCAGCTTAAGCGGGCTGACCACTGAAGCTTTCTTT | CASSLSGLTTEAFF